This entry lists 21 T cell receptor beta chains sequenced from one sample in a study of cytomegalovirus exposure and HLA in healthy donors. Primers: 60 Vbeta forward and 13 Jbeta reverse. Profiling relied on immunoSEQ multiplex PCR, and the TCRdb table lists in-frame clones only, not all of them. The sample has 200,000 or so clones, about 80% seen once. The sequenced material came from PBMCs. Source of these receptors: a woman in her fifties or sixties in good health and CMV-seropositive.

J is TRBJ2-7 and V is TRBV4-3; 13 nucleotides agree with TRBD2. The CDR3 consists of 19 residues. Germline CDR1 and CDR2: LGHNA and YSLEER. V lost 3 bases, J lost 2 bases, and 13 bases stayed unmatched. The DNA for the CDR3 is TGCGCCAGCAGCCAGCTCCTGGTGACTAGCGGGGGGCCTGCCTACGAGCAGTACTTC. Amino acids: CASSQLLVTSGGPAYEQYF.

CDR3 amino acids: CASSLDFVRNTEAFF. The CDR3 DNA sequence: TGTGCCAGCAGCTTAGATTTCGTCAGGAACACTGAAGCTTTCTTT. This rearrangement joins TRBV7-2 to TRBJ1-1, with D unclear. The CDR3 loop spans 15 amino acids. The germline gives CDR1 SGHTA, CDR2 FQGNSA. The ends were cut back, 1 base at V and 1 base at J, with 10 bases in the middle.

The chain uses TRBV5-1 and TRBJ2-7; 11 nucleotides line up with TRBD2. Unmatched junction bases numbered 2, after V lost 3 bases and J lost 6 bases. In germline, CDR1 is SGHRS, CDR2 YFSETQ. The CDR3 covers 13 residues. CDR3 nucleotide sequence: TGCGCCAGCAGCTCACTAGCGGGGGTCGAGCAGTACTTC. Translating it yields CASSSLAGVEQYF.

V usage is TRBV2 and J usage is TRBJ2-5; perhaps TRBD1 as D (6 bases). The J call may be mistaken, given a closer DNA end match to TRBJ2-7. Germline V gives CDR1 SNHLY, CDR2 FYNNEI. CDR3 length equals 14 residues. This CDR3 is CASSEERGTYEQYF. The CDR3 coding sequence is TGTGCCAGCAGTGAAGAGAGGGGGACGTACGAGCAGTACTTC.

V and J are TRBV14 and TRBJ2-5, with D tentatively TRBD1 (7 bases). V was shortened by 6 bases and J by 10 bases, with 27 bases between the two germline ends. The length of the CDR3 is 16 residues. The germline V gene has CDR1 SGHDN and CDR2 FVKESK. The CDR3 DNA follows: TGTGCCAGCAGTTACGCGGGACAGACGGTCTATGGGGACCAGTACTTC. Its translation is CASSYAGQTVYGDQYF.

DNA of the CDR3: TGTGCCAGCTCACCAGACGACAGAGAGCAGTTCTTC. This gives the protein CASSPDDREQFF. The rearrangement joins TRBV18 to TRBJ2-1, with D maybe TRBD1 (5 bases). Trimming took off 2 bases at V and 10 bases at J, with 9 bases between the two ends. This CDR3 region has 12 residues. Germline CDR1 reads KGHSH; CDR2 reads LQKENI.

CDR3 residues: CAISVQQHQPQHF. DNA of the CDR3: TGTGCCATCAGTGTCCAACAGCATCAGCCCCAGCATTTT. The chain combines TRBV10-3 with TRBJ1-5; D is unresolved. This CDR3 has 13 residues. CDR1 and CDR2 from the germline V gene are ENHRY and SYGVKD. The ends were cut back, 4 bases at V and 5 bases at J, with 9 bases in the middle.

V usage is TRBV7-2 and J usage is TRBJ1-2; 8 bases match TRBD1. CDR3 length equals 13 residues. CDR1 and CDR2 (germline): SGHTA, FQGNSA. The V segment lost 5 bases and the J segment 8 bases; nucleotides outside the gene matches: 7. CDR3 loop: CASSVTGGGGYTF. The CDR3, as DNA: TGTGCCAGCAGCGTTACAGGGGGAGGAGGCTACACCTTC.

This chain links TRBV7-9 with TRBJ1-3; 8 bases are a match to TRBD1. J lost 2 bases, V lost 5 bases, and 11 bases had no gene match. The CDR3 runs 17 residues. Germline V gives CDR1 SEHNR, CDR2 FQNEAQ (reference sequence). In nucleotides, the CDR3 is TGTGCCAGCAGCCCATATTTCCCGACAGGGGCTGGAAACACCATATATTTT. This translates into CASSPYFPTGAGNTIYF.

The chain has TRBV5-1 and TRBJ1-1, with D possibly matching TRBD1 (6 bases). Trimming removed 2 bases from V and 4 bases from J, with 15 bases in between. The CDR3 loop spans 15 amino acids. Germline V gene data show CDR1 as SGHRS and CDR2 as YFSETQ. CDR3 sequence (DNA): TGCGCCAGCAGCTTCGAGGGCAGGGGCGGCACTGAAGCTTTCTTT. Translation gives CASSFEGRGGTEAFF. Together with reference TRBV5-1 and TRBJ1-1, the CDR3 gives the full variable domain: KAGVTQTPRYLIKTRGQQVTLSCSPISGHRSVSWYQQTPGQGLQFLFEYFSETQRNKGNFPGRFSGRQFSNSRSEMNVSTLELGDSALYLCASSFEGRGGTEAFFGQGTRLTVV.

The genes are TRBV4-1 and TRBJ2-1; no definite D call. The CDR3 spans 14 residues. V lost 0 bases and J lost 9, with 12 bases in between. Looked up from germline, CDR1 is MGHRA and CDR2 is YSYEKL. In DNA, the CDR3 is TGCGCCAGCAGCCAAGATCTTCAGCGAACTGAGCAGTTCTTC. Protein: CASSQDLQRTEQFF.

The chain employs TRBV2 and TRBJ2-5; possible D gene TRBD1, 6 bases. The germline V and J ends were trimmed by 3 bases and 7 bases, with 12 bases remaining between them. The CDR3 contains 13 residues. Germline CDR1 is SNHLY and CDR2 is FYNNEI. In DNA, the CDR3 is TGTGCCAGCAGTGAGGACAGCTGGCGGACCCAGTACTTC. Its translation: CASSEDSWRTQYF.

The rearrangement joins TRBV7-9 to TRBJ2-1; TRBD2 matches 8 bases. Germline V gene sequence: CDR1 SEHNR, CDR2 FQNEAQ (reference sequence). V lost 0 bases to trimming and J lost 7 bases; unmatched junction nucleotides: 8. This CDR3 region has 16 residues. The CDR3 region is CASSLARGGRINEQFF. The CDR3 bases are TGTGCCAGCAGCTTAGCACGGGGGGGGCGTATAAATGAGCAGTTCTTC.

The chain combines TRBV6-6 with TRBJ1-1; D possibly corresponds to TRBD1 (6 bases). Deletions cut 5 bases from V and 11 bases from J, with 12 bases between. The CDR3 extends over 11 amino acids. Germline loops: CDR1 MNHNY, CDR2 SVGAGI (reference sequence). The DNA of the CDR3 is TGTGCCAGCAGTCAATACAGGGAGGCTTTCTTT. It encodes CASSQYREAFF.

J is TRBJ1-3 and V is TRBV6-5; possibly TRBD1 for D (5 bases). There are 13 residues in the CDR3. In germline, CDR1 is MNHEY, CDR2 SVGAGI. Trimming removed 8 bases from V and 1 base from J, with 9 bases in between. The CDR3 DNA follows: TGTGCCAGCGCGGGGGGATCTGGAAACACCATATATTTT. The encoded protein is CASAGGSGNTIYF.

About this clone: Relative to the germline gene, one junction end is altered; a read error may explain this. Here the CDR3 reads CSSSFSRDTEAFF. The DNA for the CDR3 is TGTTCCAGCAGCTTTTCGAGAGACACTGAAGCTTTCTTT. The chain uses TRBV7-9 and TRBJ1-1; unclear D gene. This CDR3 is 13 amino acids long. Germline lookup yields CDR1 SEHNR and CDR2 FQNEAQ (reference sequence).

This clone has more than one count but fewer than ten. V usage is TRBV2 and J usage is TRBJ2-7; maybe TRBD2 (7 bases). The CDR3 is made up of 18 amino acids. The V end lost 0 bases, the J end lost 2 bases, and 20 bases lay between the germline ends. Germline CDR1 reads SNHLY; CDR2 reads FYNNEI. The CDR3 sequence is CASSEAPSGAGATYEQYF. As DNA, the CDR3 is TGTGCCAGCAGTGAAGCGCCTTCGGGGGCGGGGGCCACCTACGAGCAGTACTTC.

J is TRBJ2-3 and V is TRBV5-4; D may be TRBD1 (7 bases). Germline values: CDR1 SGHNT, CDR2 YYREEE (reference sequence). This CDR3 region has 15 residues. V lost 0 bases and J lost 2, with 10 bases in between. The CDR3 bases are TGTGCCAGCAGCTTGGGCAGGGGGGCCACAGATACGCAGTATTTT. Encoded protein: CASSLGRGATDTQYF. The whole variable domain, remainder taken from reference TRBV5-4 and TRBJ2-3, is ETGVTQSPTHLIKTRGQQVTLRCSSQSGHNTVSWYQQALGQGPQFIFQYYREEENGRGNFPPRFSGLQFPNYSSELNVNALELDDSALYLCASSLGRGATDTQYFGPGTRLTVL.

The chain carries TRBV2 and TRBJ2-2; 10 bases map to TRBD2. There are 18 residues in the CDR3. Germline assignment: CDR1 SNHLY and CDR2 FYNNEI. V lost 7 bases to trimming and J lost 0 bases; unmatched junction nucleotides: 11. The chain's CDR3 is CASTIGGLAGANTGELFF. CDR3 sequence (DNA): TGTGCCAGCACTATAGGGGGGCTAGCGGGGGCGAACACCGGGGAGCTGTTTTTT. The whole variable domain, remainder taken from reference TRBV2 and TRBJ2-2, is EPEVTQTPSHQVTQMGQEVILRCVPISNHLYFYWYRQILGQKVEFLVSFYNNEISEKSEIFDDQFSVERPDGSNFTLKIRSTKLEDSAMYFCASTIGGLAGANTGELFFGEGSRLTVL.

J is TRBJ2-2 and V is TRBV19; D is unresolved. Trimming removed 6 bases from V and 6 bases from J, with 5 bases in between. The CDR3 loop spans 11 amino acids. Per germline, CDR1 LNHDA and CDR2 SQIVND (reference sequence). The CDR3 protein is CASSPAGELFF. The CDR3 region has the DNA TGTGCCAGTAGCCCTGCCGGGGAGCTGTTTTTT. The whole variable domain, remainder taken from reference TRBV19 and TRBJ2-2, is DGGITQSPKYLFRKEGQNVTLSCEQNLNHDAMYWYRQDPGQGLRLIYYSQIVNDFQKGDIAEGYSVSREKKESFPLTVTSAQKNPTAFYLCASSPAGELFFGEGSRLTVL.

This rearrangement joins TRBV7-9 to TRBJ1-1; D remains ambiguous. The CDR3 has 13 amino acids. CDR1 SEHNR and CDR2 FQNEAQ come from the germline V gene (reference sequence). V lost 8 bases and J 2 bases, leaving 12 bases between the germline ends. This CDR3 reads CASWEVTNTEAFF. The CDR3 DNA is TGTGCCAGCTGGGAGGTCACAAACACTGAAGCTTTCTTT.